Listed here are 9 T cell receptor beta chains from one sample, sequenced in a study of blood T cell repertoires in COVID-19. Profiling relied on immunoSEQ multiplex PCR, and the TCRdb table lists in-frame clones only, not all of them. The sample records some 200,000 clones, more than 80% being singletons. Sequenced material: peripheral blood. These receptors all come from a middle-aged woman with COVID-19, enrolled during active disease.

In DNA, the CDR3 is TGTGCCAGCAGTTCCAACTGGAATGAAAAACTGTTTTTT. Amino acid sequence: CASSSNWNEKLFF. The chain combines TRBV28 with TRBJ1-4; D not certain. Trimming left V 4 bases short and J 5 bases short, with 8 bases between. CDR1 is MDHEN, CDR2 SYDVKM, per germline. The CDR3 contains 13 residues. Looking up the rest from reference TRBV28 and TRBJ1-4 gives the full variable domain: DVKVTQSSRYLVKRTGEKVFLECVQDMDHENMFWYRQDPGLGLRLIYFSYDVKMKEKGDIPEGYSVSREKKERFSLILESASTNQTSMYLCASSSNWNEKLFFGSGTQLSVL.

A few counts support this clone. V gene TRBV28 combines with J gene TRBJ2-1, with TRBD1 identical over 9 bases. The CDR3 runs to 14 residues. The V segment lost 6 bases and the J segment 8 bases; nucleotides outside the gene matches: 8. The germline V gene has CDR1 MDHEN and CDR2 SYDVKM. As DNA, the CDR3 is TGTGCCAGCAGACCCGGGACAGGGTTGTATGAGCAGTTCTTC. The encoded protein is CASRPGTGLYEQFF.

The chain joins TRBV9 to TRBJ2-2; 8 positions match TRBD2. From germline, CDR1 is SGDLS and CDR2 YYNGEE. Trimming at V came to 0 bases and at J to 5 bases, leaving 12 bases not matched to a gene. The CDR3 runs to 18 residues. The CDR3 DNA is TGTGCCAGCAGCGTAGCTCGAGCGGGGGTAGTTAGGACCGGGGAGCTGTTTTTT. It encodes CASSVARAGVVRTGELFF.

The chain couples TRBV13 to TRBJ2-1, with D tentatively TRBD1 (7 bases). This CDR3 contains 15 residues. CDR1 PRHDT and CDR2 FYEKMQ come from the germline V gene (reference sequence). V was shortened by 5 bases and J by 7 bases, with 18 bases between the two germline ends. The CDR3 here is CASSQGGRGINEQFF. For the CDR3, the DNA is TGTGCCAGCAGCCAGGGGGGCAGGGGGATAAATGAGCAGTTCTTC.

J is TRBJ2-6 and V is TRBV19; TRBD1 is a possible D gene (5 bases). V was pared by 5 bases and J by 2 bases, with 13 bases between. The CDR3 sequence is 16 residues long. The germline CDR1 and CDR2 sequences are LNHDA and SQIVND (reference sequence). CDR3 sequence (DNA): TGTGCCAGTAGTTCGGACATCATGGCTGGGGCCAACGTCCTGACTTTC. It codes for CASSSDIMAGANVLTF.

J is TRBJ2-7 and V is TRBV6-5; 12 bases are a match to TRBD2. This CDR3 is 15 amino acids long. The V segment lost 6 bases and the J segment 3 bases; nucleotides outside the gene matches: 6. The germline CDR1 and CDR2 sequences are MNHEY and SVGAGI. The CDR3 protein is CASRGLAGGDYEQYF. In DNA, the CDR3 is TGTGCCAGCAGGGGCCTAGCGGGAGGGGACTACGAGCAGTACTTC.

V usage is TRBV2 and J usage is TRBJ1-2; tentatively, D is TRBD1 (6 bases). The V gene's germline CDR1 is SNHLY and CDR2 FYNNEI. The V end was cut by 6 bases, the J end by 2 bases, with 13 bases between. CDR3 length: 14 residues. The CDR3: CASSSQGFNYGYTF. The CDR3 coding sequence is TGTGCCAGCAGCTCACAGGGCTTCAACTATGGCTACACCTTC.

The chain recombines TRBV5-1 with TRBJ2-7; D is possibly TRBD2 (6 bases). The V end lost 2 bases, the J end lost 4 bases, and 10 bases lay between the germline ends. CDR1 and CDR2 (germline): SGHRS, YFSETQ. The CDR3 extends over 13 amino acids. The CDR3 coding sequence is TGCGCCAGCAGCTTCGGGAGCACGTACGAGCAGTACTTC. Translating gives CASSFGSTYEQYF.

The chain couples TRBV9 to TRBJ1-1, with a possible D match to TRBD1 (5 bases). The CDR3 has 16 amino acids. Germline V gives CDR1 SGDLS, CDR2 YYNGEE. V dropped 3 bases and J dropped 0 bases, with 15 bases sitting between them. The CDR3 DNA follows: TGTGCCAGCAGCGCCTCGACAGACGGATTGAACACTGAAGCTTTCTTT. It is translated as CASSASTDGLNTEAFF.